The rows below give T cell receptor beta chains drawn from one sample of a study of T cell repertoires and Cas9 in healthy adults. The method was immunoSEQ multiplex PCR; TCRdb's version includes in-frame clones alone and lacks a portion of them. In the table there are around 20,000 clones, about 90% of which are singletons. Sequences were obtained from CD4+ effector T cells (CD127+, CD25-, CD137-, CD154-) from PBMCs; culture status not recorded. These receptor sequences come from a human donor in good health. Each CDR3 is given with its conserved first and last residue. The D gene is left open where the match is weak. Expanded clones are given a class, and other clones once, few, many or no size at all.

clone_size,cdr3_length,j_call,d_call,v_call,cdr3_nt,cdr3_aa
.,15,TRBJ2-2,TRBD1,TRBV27,TGTGCCAGCAGTACCCGACAGGGTAGGACCGGGGAGCTGTTTTTT,CASSTRQGRTGELFF
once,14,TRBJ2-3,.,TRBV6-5,TGTGCCAGCAGCCCAGCGTCCGGCACAGATACGCAGTATTTT,CASSPASGTDTQYF
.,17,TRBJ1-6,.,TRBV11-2,TGTGCCAGCAGCCCCAGTCCTTTCCACTCCTATAATTCACCCCTCCACTTT,CASSPSPFHSYNSPLHF
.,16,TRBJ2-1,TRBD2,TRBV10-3,TGTGCCACCGGGGGGGGCGCAGGAGAGGGTTACAATGAGCAGTTCTTC,CATGGGAGEGYNEQFF
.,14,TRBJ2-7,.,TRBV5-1,TGCGCCAGCAGCTTGGAAGGGTTTGACCGGGAGCAGTACTTC,CASSLEGFDREQYF
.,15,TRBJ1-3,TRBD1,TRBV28,TGTGCCAGCAGTTCCACAGGGGACTCTGGAAACACCATATATTTT,CASSSTGDSGNTIYF
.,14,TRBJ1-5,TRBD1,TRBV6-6,TGTGCCAGCAGTTTTACAGGGGAGACTCAGCCCCAGCATTTT,CASSFTGETQPQHF
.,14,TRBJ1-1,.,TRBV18,TGTGCCAGCTCACCCCGGACAGAGAACACTGAAGCTTTCTTT,CASSPRTENTEAFF
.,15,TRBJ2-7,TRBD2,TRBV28,TGTGCCAGCAGCCCAGGGCTAGCGGGGACCTACGAGCAGTACTTC,CASSPGLAGTYEQYF
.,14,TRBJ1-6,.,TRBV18,TGTGCCAGCTCACCATCCCAGAAAGGGTCACCCCTCCACTTT,CASSPSQKGSPLHF
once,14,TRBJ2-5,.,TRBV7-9,TGTGCCAGCAGCCCCTCCGGGCGCCAAGAGACCCAGTACTTC,CASSPSGRQETQYF
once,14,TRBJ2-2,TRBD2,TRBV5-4,TGTGCCAGCAGCTTGGGCGGGGGAACCGGGGAGCTGTTTTTT,CASSLGGGTGELFF
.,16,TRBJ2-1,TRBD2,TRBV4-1,TGCGCCAGCAGTCTCCTGGGACTAGCGGCCTACAATGAGCAGTTCTTC,CASSLLGLAAYNEQFF
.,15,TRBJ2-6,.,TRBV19,TGTGCCAGTAGTATATTGGGGACAGGGGCCAACGTCCTGACTTTC,CASSILGTGANVLTF
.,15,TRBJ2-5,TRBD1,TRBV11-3,TGTGCCAGCAGGAGGGGGAGACAGGGACAAGAGACCCAGTACTTC,CASRRGRQGQETQYF
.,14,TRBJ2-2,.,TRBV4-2,TGTGCCAGCAGCCAATCGACAGATACCGGGGAGCTGTTTTTT,CASSQSTDTGELFF
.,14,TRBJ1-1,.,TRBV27,TGTGCCAGCAGTTTAATAGGAGGGAACACTGAAGCTTTCTTT,CASSLIGGNTEAFF
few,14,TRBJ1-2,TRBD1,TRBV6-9,TGTGCCAGCAGTTACTCAAACAGGGGGGATGGCTACACCTTC,CASSYSNRGDGYTF
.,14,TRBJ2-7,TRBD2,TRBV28,TGTGCCAGCAGGGAAGCGGGGGCCTCCTACGAGCAGTACTTC,CASREAGASYEQYF
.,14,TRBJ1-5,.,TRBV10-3,TGTGCCATCAGTGATTCAGGGAAAGGTCAGCCCCAGCATTTT,CAISDSGKGQPQHF
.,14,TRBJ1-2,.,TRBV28,TGTGCCAGCAGTTATTTTGCGGGCGCAGGAGGCTACACCTTC,CASSYFAGAGGYTF
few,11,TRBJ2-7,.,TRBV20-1,TGCAGTGCTAGTTGGACCGGCGAGCAGTACTTC,CSASWTGEQYF
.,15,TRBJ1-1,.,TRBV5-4,TGTGCCAGCAGCTTGGCCGGAGGGGGTTTCACTGAAGCTTTCTTT,CASSLAGGGFTEAFF